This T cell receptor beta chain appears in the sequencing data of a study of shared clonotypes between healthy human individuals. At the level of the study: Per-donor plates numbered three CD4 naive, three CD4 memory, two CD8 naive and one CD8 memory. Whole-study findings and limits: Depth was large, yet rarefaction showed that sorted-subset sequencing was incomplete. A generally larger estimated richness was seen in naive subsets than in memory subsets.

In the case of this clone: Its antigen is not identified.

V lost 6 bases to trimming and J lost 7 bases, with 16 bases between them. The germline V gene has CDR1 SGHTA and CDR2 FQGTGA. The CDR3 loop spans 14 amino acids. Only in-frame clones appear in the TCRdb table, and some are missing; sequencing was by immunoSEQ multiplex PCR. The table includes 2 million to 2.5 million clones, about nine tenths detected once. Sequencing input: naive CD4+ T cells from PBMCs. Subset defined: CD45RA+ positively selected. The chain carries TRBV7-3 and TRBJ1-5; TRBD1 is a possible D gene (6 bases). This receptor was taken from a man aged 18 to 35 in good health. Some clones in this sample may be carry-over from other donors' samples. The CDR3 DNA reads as TGTGCCAGCAGGGGGGACATTAGAGGGCAGCCCCAGCATTTT. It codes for CASRGDIRGQPQHF.